Below are 18 T cell receptor beta chains sequenced from a single sample in a study of cytomegalovirus exposure and HLA in healthy donors (dated by TCRdb to the late 2010s). The library was prepared using the immunoSEQ multiplex PCR assay. For the multiplex PCR, a mixture combining 60 forward primers for TCR Vbeta segments and 13 reverse primers for TCR Jbeta segments was used. Imported from immuneACCESS, the table was reduced by TCRdb to in-frame sequences with V and J called. These copies leave out some clones; in studies compared against another copy, an unresolved V gene accounts for under half, and the cause of the remainder is not known. In all, the sample holds about 200,000 clones, and 70% to 85% of those were seen once. In total, the top ten clones hold roughly 0.1% of the sample. Sequencing was carried out using PBMCs. The receptors were sampled from a boy younger than 10 in good health and CMV-seronegative.

The chain joins TRBV6-5 to TRBJ2-7; 10 nucleotides match TRBD1. Germline CDR1 and CDR2: MNHEY and SVGAGI. The CDR3 length is 15 residues. The V and J ends lost 6 bases and 5 bases, in that order; junction bases with no gene match: 10. The DNA of the CDR3 is TGTGCCAGCAGGGGGGGGAGACAGGGGGCTCACGAGCAGTACTTC. This encodes CASRGGRQGAHEQYF.

The sample holds one count of this clone. V is TRBV6-1 and J is TRBJ1-4, with D possibly matching TRBD1 (6 bases). Trimming left V 3 bases short and J 0 bases short, with 8 bases between. The germline V gene encodes CDR1 MNHNS and CDR2 SASEGT. This CDR3 contains 15 residues. CDR3 DNA sequence: TGTGCCAGCAGTGACAGGGGCGCAACTAATGAAAAACTGTTTTTT. Protein sequence: CASSDRGATNEKLFF.

This chain connects TRBV7-9 to TRBJ1-2; D ambiguous. CDR3 size: 12 residues. The V end was cut by 4 bases, the J end by 8 bases, with 11 bases between. The V gene's germline CDR1 is SEHNR and CDR2 FQNEAQ (reference sequence). In DNA form, the CDR3 reads TGTGCCAGCAGCTACCCCGTCGCGGGCTACACCTTC. Amino acid sequence: CASSYPVAGYTF. Variable domain in full (rest from reference TRBV7-9 and TRBJ1-2): DTGVSQNPRHKITKRGQNVTFRCDPISEHNRLYWYRQTLGQGPEFLTYFQNEAQLEKSRLLSDRFSAERPKGSFSTLEIQRTEQGDSAMYLCASSYPVAGYTFGSGTRLTVV.

The gene calls are TRBV7-9 and TRBJ2-3, with D perhaps TRBD1 (5 bases). With 1 base removed from V and 2 bases from J, the gap between germline ends came to 16 bases. The CDR3 totals 17 residues. Germline assignment: CDR1 SEHNR and CDR2 FQNEAQ (reference sequence). Written as DNA, the CDR3 is TGTGCCAGCAGCTTAGGCGCAGGGCCTACGCACACAGATACGCAGTATTTT. Protein product: CASSLGAGPTHTDTQYF.

The chain recombines TRBV2 with TRBJ2-7; 10 bases are shared with TRBD2. CDR3 length: 13 residues. With V trimmed by 8 bases and J by 4 bases, 5 bases remained unmatched. CDR1 SNHLY and CDR2 FYNNEI come from the germline V gene. CDR3 nucleotides: TGTGCCAGCGAGGGACTAGCGCAATACGAGCAGTACTTC. It codes for CASEGLAQYEQYF.

This clone appeared once. The genes are TRBV19 and TRBJ2-5; possible D gene TRBD1, 6 bases. V was cut by 3 bases and J by 3 bases, with 17 bases left in between. The length of the CDR3 is 16 residues. Germline values: CDR1 LNHDA, CDR2 SQIVND (reference sequence). The CDR3 loop reads CASSIAGVWGKETQYF. CDR3 DNA: TGTGCCAGTAGTATTGCAGGGGTGTGGGGGAAAGAGACCCAGTACTTC. The full variable domain, with the rest looked up from reference TRBV19 and TRBJ2-5, is DGGITQSPKYLFRKEGQNVTLSCEQNLNHDAMYWYRQDPGQGLRLIYYSQIVNDFQKGDIAEGYSVSREKKESFPLTVTSAQKNPTAFYLCASSIAGVWGKETQYFGPGTRLLVL.

This sequence joins TRBV2 and TRBJ2-4, with TRBD2 matching 10 bases. V gave up 1 base and J gave up 9 bases; unmatched junction bases: 3. This CDR3 is built from 14 residues. The germline gives CDR1 SNHLY, CDR2 FYNNEI. Written as DNA, the CDR3 is TGTGCCAGCAGTGAAGAAGCGGGGGGGAGCATTCAGTACTTC. It yields the protein CASSEEAGGSIQYF.

V and J are TRBV12-5 and TRBJ1-5, with 7 bases aligning to TRBD1. V was clipped by 6 bases and J by 0 bases; unmatched bases: 14. CDR1 and CDR2 (germline): LGHNT, FRNRAP. CDR3 length: 18 residues. The CDR3 DNA reads as TGTGCTAGTGGCCGTGGACAGGTAGGGGCCCGTAGCAATCAGCCCCAGCATTTT. Protein product: CASGRGQVGARSNQPQHF. Drawing the rest from reference TRBV12-5 and TRBJ1-5, the complete variable domain is DARVTQTPRHKVTEMGQEVTMRCQPILGHNTVFWYRQTMMQGLELLAYFRNRAPLDDSGMPKDRFSAEMPDATLATLKIQPSEPRDSAVYFCASGRGQVGARSNQPQHFGDGTRLSIL.

The J gene is TRBJ1-4, the V gene TRBV18; TRBD1 agrees at 7 bases. This CDR3 has 15 amino acids. V dropped 3 bases and J dropped 3; count of bases not matched to a gene: 4. In germline, CDR1 is KGHSH, CDR2 LQKENI. The CDR3 is CASSPRTGPNEKLFF. CDR3 bases: TGTGCCAGCTCACCCCGGACAGGCCCTAATGAAAAACTGTTTTTT.

This clone has just one count. The chain employs TRBV11-2 and TRBJ2-3; the D gene is possibly TRBD1 (7 bases). V was clipped by 1 base and J by 5 bases, with 10 bases between them. Germline loops: CDR1 SGHAT, CDR2 FQNNGV. This CDR3 region has 14 residues. CDR3 region: CASSLGQGGDTQYF. The CDR3 DNA reads TGTGCCAGCAGCTTAGGGCAGGGGGGAGATACGCAGTATTTT.

This clone has just a few counts. This chain joins TRBV11-3 and TRBJ2-3; 7 bases line up with TRBD2. V shed 5 bases and J 2 bases; nucleotides not matched to a gene: 4. There are 14 residues in the CDR3. Germline V gene data show CDR1 as SGHNT and CDR2 as YENEEA. The CDR3 here is CASSVSGDTDTQYF. The CDR3 nucleotides read TGTGCCAGCAGCGTAAGCGGGGACACAGATACGCAGTATTTT.

V usage is TRBV6-5 and J usage is TRBJ1-5; D is perhaps TRBD1 (6 bases). The CDR3 covers 15 residues. V gave up 5 bases and J gave up 3 bases, with 14 bases separating them. Germline values: CDR1 MNHEY, CDR2 SVGAGI. The CDR3 DNA follows: TGTGCCAGCAGTCTTATGACAGGTCCCAATCAGCCCCAGCATTTT. It codes for CASSLMTGPNQPQHF.

This rearrangement joins TRBV4-1 to TRBJ1-1; TRBD1 might be the D (5 bases). The CDR3 spans 16 residues. V lost 0 bases and J lost 0, with 11 bases in between. Germline V gives CDR1 MGHRA, CDR2 YSYEKL. CDR3: CASSQDAGGMNTEAFF. The CDR3 nucleotides read TGCGCCAGCAGCCAAGATGCGGGGGGGATGAACACTGAAGCTTTCTTT.

The V gene is TRBV7-9, the J gene TRBJ2-3; D possibly corresponds to TRBD1 (5 bases). Looked up from germline, CDR1 is SEHNR and CDR2 is FQNEAQ (reference sequence). The CDR3 loop spans 16 amino acids. V lost 1 base, J lost 1 base, and 12 bases lay in between. CDR3 nucleotides: TGTGCCAGCAGCTTAGTGGGGCTGATGGGCACAGATACGCAGTATTTT. Translating it yields CASSLVGLMGTDTQYF.

This clone was picked up a small number of times. The V and J genes are TRBV27 and TRBJ1-1; TRBD1 matches at 9 bases. The CDR3 totals 17 residues. The J segment lost 4 bases and the V segment lost 4 bases, leaving 13 bases of the junction unmatched. Germline V gives CDR1 MNHEY, CDR2 SMNVEV (reference sequence). The CDR3 sequence is CASSSPTGGASGTEAFF. CDR3 DNA: TGTGCCAGCAGTTCCCCAACAGGGGGCGCGTCGGGCACTGAAGCTTTCTTT.

The J gene is TRBJ2-2, the V gene TRBV7-9; D may be TRBD1 (5 bases). Germline assignment: CDR1 SEHNR and CDR2 FQNEAQ (reference sequence). V was pared by 5 bases and J by 7 bases, with 17 bases between. The CDR3 is made up of 15 amino acids. The chain's CDR3 is CASSPEEQGDGELFF. For the CDR3, the DNA is TGTGCCAGCAGCCCGGAAGAACAAGGGGACGGGGAGCTGTTTTTT.

This CDR3 reads CSATGVSVQYF. As DNA, the CDR3 is TGCAGTGCTACCGGGGTTTCTGTGCAGTACTTC. V and J are TRBV20-1 and TRBJ2-7; possibly TRBD2 for D (5 bases). Trimming took 4 bases from V and 9 from J, leaving 13 bases between them. Germline CDR1 is DFQATT and CDR2 is SNEGSKA (reference sequence). CDR3 size: 11 residues.

This clone was detected only once. J is TRBJ2-5 and V is TRBV5-8; TRBD2 matches 7 bases. The closer fit of TRBJ2-7 to the DNA end suggests the J call may be wrong. Germline assignment: CDR1 SGHTS and CDR2 YDEGEE. The CDR3 totals 14 residues. The CDR3 loop reads CASSRGERPSEQYF. The CDR3 region has the DNA TGTGCCAGCAGCCGGGGGGAGAGGCCGTCCGAGCAGTACTTC.